This passage covers 9 T cell receptor beta chains from one sample sequenced in a study of blood T cell repertoires in COVID-19. Profiling relied on immunoSEQ multiplex PCR, and the TCRdb table lists in-frame clones only, not all of them. The top ten hold roughly 1.3% of the sample, which has 290,000 or so clones, around 87% seen once. The sample comprised peripheral blood. These receptors originate from a man between 70 and 80 years old with acute or convalescent COVID-19.

The chain couples TRBV29-1 to TRBJ1-1, with D possibly being TRBD1 (5 bases). The CDR3 runs to 14 residues. The V gene's germline CDR1 is SQVTM and CDR2 ANQGSEA. V gave up 3 bases and J gave up 6 bases, with 17 bases separating them. CDR3 protein: CSVDRGRGAAEAFF. DNA of the CDR3: TGCAGCGTTGACCGAGGGCGGGGCGCAGCTGAAGCTTTCTTT.

In this sample, this clone turned up a few times. In DNA form, the CDR3 reads TGTGCCAGCAGCCTCACTCAGGGTTCCTACGAGCAGTACTTC. Its protein is CASSLTQGSYEQYF. V gene TRBV27 combines with J gene TRBJ2-7; D is perhaps TRBD1 (5 bases). Trimming removed 6 bases at V and 1 base at J, with 13 bases between. CDR3 length equals 14 residues. The germline V gene encodes CDR1 MNHEY and CDR2 SMNVEV (reference sequence).

This clone was observed a single time. The chain is built from TRBV7-2 and TRBJ2-7; maybe TRBD1 (5 bases). The CDR3 spans 14 residues. The germline V gene has CDR1 SGHTA and CDR2 FQGNSA. V was clipped by 1 base and J by 0 bases, with 7 bases between them. The CDR3 spells CASSLETVSYEQYF. The CDR3 nucleotides are TGTGCCAGCAGCTTAGAGACAGTCTCCTACGAGCAGTACTTC.

The chain is built from TRBV5-8 and TRBJ1-3; D remains ambiguous. Trimming took 1 base from V and 3 from J, leaving 2 bases between them. The CDR3 is 12 amino acids. Germline-derived CDR1 and CDR2 are SGHTS and YDEGEE. The CDR3 spells CASSLYGNTIYF. CDR3 DNA: TGTGCCAGCAGCTTGTATGGAAACACCATATATTTT.

The V gene is TRBV27, the J gene TRBJ2-3, with 10 bases lining up with TRBD2. The germline gives CDR1 MNHEY, CDR2 SMNVEV (reference sequence). V lost 6 bases, J lost 4 bases, and 22 bases stayed unmatched. The CDR3 is 20 residues long. This chain's CDR3 is CASRETIGLAGASRADTQYF. DNA for the CDR3: TGTGCCAGCAGGGAGACCATAGGGCTAGCGGGAGCAAGCAGGGCAGATACGCAGTATTTT.

V gene TRBV4-3 combines with J gene TRBJ2-1; 7 nucleotides agree with TRBD1. Looked up from germline, CDR1 is LGHNA and CDR2 is YSLEER. Trimming took 0 bases from V and 6 from J; bases not matched to a gene: 11. The CDR3 spans 17 residues. The CDR3 region has the DNA TGCGCCAGCAGCCAAGATTGGTATACGAGGGGGCTCAATGAGCAGTTCTTC. This translates into CASSQDWYTRGLNEQFF.

The table lists this clone with a few counts. The CDR3 region is CASSQDPTGGNNEQFF. The CDR3 region has the DNA TGCGCCAGCAGCCAAGACCCCACCGGGGGGAACAATGAGCAGTTCTTC. The V and J genes are TRBV4-1 and TRBJ2-1, with 7 bases fitting TRBD2. Germline loops: CDR1 MGHRA, CDR2 YSYEKL. This CDR3 contains 16 residues. V trimming: 0 bases; J trimming: 5 bases; junction bases outside the gene matches: 7.

The rearrangement links TRBV18 to TRBJ2-7; 7 bases align to TRBD1. The CDR3 contains 15 residues. The V and J ends lost 2 bases and 0 bases, in that order; junction bases with no gene match: 4. CDR1 and CDR2 (germline): KGHSH, LQKENI. The CDR3, as DNA: TGTGCCAGCTCACCATCGGGACAGATCTCCTACGAGCAGTACTTC. Protein: CASSPSGQISYEQYF.

This chain connects TRBV19 to TRBJ1-2; TRBD1 is a possible D gene (5 bases). Germline V CDR1 and CDR2: LNHDA, SQIVND (reference sequence). The CDR3 contains 12 residues. V lost 10 bases and J lost 0, with 9 bases in between. In nucleotides, the CDR3 is TGTGCCACTAGACAGACTAACTATGGCTACACCTTC. The encoded protein is CATRQTNYGYTF.